This entry is about one T cell receptor (beta chain). Its target is not known. The V gene end was trimmed by 2 bases and the J gene end by 1 base; junction bases not matched to a gene: 3. This CDR3 spans 16 amino acids. Germline V gene sequence: CDR1 MRHNA, CDR2 SNTAGT. Assay used: immunoSEQ multiplex PCR; TCRdb lists only in-frame clones, some missing. The data contain some 70,000 clones, around 87% of them singletons. The sample is drawn from a study of graft-versus-host responses after intestinal transplantation. Across the whole study: In this cohort, recipients had multivisceral, liver-intestinal, or isolated intestinal transplants. Overall study results and limits: Subjects displaying graft-donor T cell macrochimerism possessed elevated graft-versus-host to host-versus-graft clonal ratios inside allografts. Recipient marrow contained GvH clones, some of which appeared first in ileum or blood.

This clonotype was obtained from a human donor who was the organ donor for an intestinal transplant. Sequenced here: unstimulated CD8+ T cells sorted from spleen or lymph node cells, sampled before transplant. The chain employs TRBV6-4 and TRBJ2-3, with 10 bases identical to TRBD1. CDR3 in DNA: TGTGCCAGCAGTGACACCGGGACAGGGGGCACAGATACGCAGTATTTT. The encoded protein is CASSDTGTGGTDTQYF.